Reported below is one TCR beta chain. The table lists this clonotype with many counts. Its antigen is unknown. Base qualities were left out, and no much larger clone turns up one base away. The data derive from a study of regulatory T cells in long-lasting Graves disease (dated by TCRdb to the early 2020s). Study-level background: To count as having persistent Graves' disease, a patient had to have received antithyroid drug treatment for over 5 years with TSH receptor autoantibodies remaining persistently positive. Patients with persistent Graves' disease were compared with patients with newly diagnosed Graves' disease using TCR sequencing and RNA sequencing of peripheral blood. The study took place in China and was registered as a clinical trial. TCR sequencing covered some 13 persistent and 20 or so newly diagnosed Graves' disease patients, some 33 samples in total. Antithyroid drugs had been taken for 8.5 to 13 years on average by persistent Graves' disease patients in the clinical cohort.

Study-wide findings and limitations: Only peripheral blood was studied, because thyroid tissue, the primary lesion, was inaccessible. Preferential use of TRBV28, TRBJ1-2 and TRBJ2-5 was observed in persistent disease, whereas TRBV20-1 and TRBJ2-1 were favored in newly diagnosed disease. Sequencing and analysis were limited to the TCR beta chain. Lower TCR Shannon entropy and fewer highly expanded clones were observed in persistent Graves' disease patients than in newly diagnosed patients, which suggested clonal expansion. The authors noted that the small sample size was a limitation that may lower accuracy. A larger number of public clonotypes was shared among persistent patients (approximately 2,600) than among newly diagnosed patients (about 990).

Taken from cysteine to phenylalanine, the CDR3 has 15 residues. Just CDR3 DNA is preserved here, 45 bases in frame from base 1. Trimming removed 2 bases from V and 5 bases from J, leaving 15 bases between the germline ends. The germline V gene gives CDR1 as SGHTA and CDR2 as FQGNSA. What this sample's time point label stands for: persistent/refractory GD, antithyroid drugs over 5 years with positive TRAb. RNA was extracted from PBMCs in TRIzol for both TCR sequencing and RNA sequencing. Graves' disease was diagnosed according to American Thyroid Association guidelines. Recruitment of patients was carried out at an endocrinology department in Xi'an, China. From each patient, around 9 milliliters of peripheral blood was collected into an EDTA anticoagulant tube. Ficoll Paque Plus density gradient separation was used to isolate PBMCs, and no further T cell sorting was performed. An Agilent 2100 Bioanalyzer and agarose gel were used to check RNA quality, and a NanoDrop 2000 was used to measure RNA concentration.

Library method: multiplex PCR. The sequencer was an Illumina HiSeq 4000. iRepertoire HTBI primers and Arm-PCR amplification of CDR3 regions were used to construct TCR beta libraries. PCR products were gel purified before sequencing. Turning to the authors' computational methods: A total of 60 to 80 TRBV and about 13 TRBJ segments were identified across samples and were used for gene usage analysis of CDR3 amino acid clonotypes. COPE and FqMerger were used to merge filtered high-quality paired reads into contigs. BLAST was used to align contigs to IMGT TRBV, TRBD and TRBJ reference genes, and CDR3 was defined according to IMGT. Any clonotype with a frequency above 0.1% was counted as a highly expanded clone. Shannon entropy served as the measure of repertoire diversity, while the Gini coefficient captured V-J evenness. A clonotype found in more than one individual was treated as public. In TCRdb, the public reads were trimmed at Q25 with fastp and aligned with MiXCR, with productive beta chains retained. Records with the same CDR3 protein are collapsed into one entry carrying the most frequent genes and DNA. The V and J calls and clone size are TCRdb's, not the authors'. For this sample the table gives about 420,000 distinct CDR3 sequences, of which about 20% were detected only once. About 26% of the sample goes to the ten largest clones.

The sample consisted of peripheral blood mononuclear cells (PBMCs), taken when the disease was refractory, from a patient treated with antithyroid drugs. This sequence originates from a female donor with Graves disease. The sequence links TRBV7-2 to TRBJ2-5; a tentative D match to TRBD2 spans 6 bases. CDR3 sequence: CASSLIRSGGETQYF. The DNA reads as follows: TGTGCCAGCAGCTTAATTCGTAGCGGCGGGGAGACCCAGTACTTC.